This T cell receptor beta chain is from a study of T cell responses to AZD1222 COVID-19 vaccine. Some clones are missing from TCRdb's copy, which holds only in-frame ones; the method was immunoSEQ multiplex PCR. The table records about 96,000 clones, about nine tenths of them present only once. V lost 5 bases to trimming and J lost 2 bases; unmatched junction nucleotides: 6. CDR3 length equals 17 residues. Germline CDR1 and CDR2: SEHNR and FQNEAQ (reference sequence). This specimen was peripheral blood, taken on day 0 of AZD1222 vaccination. The rearrangement uses TRBV7-9 and TRBJ2-6; 10 bases map to TRBD1. The sequence was collected from an adult in good health. In DNA form, the CDR3 reads TGTGCCAGCAGCCTTGGGACAGGGGTGCCTGGGGCCAACGTCCTGACTTTC. Protein: CASSLGTGVPGANVLTF.